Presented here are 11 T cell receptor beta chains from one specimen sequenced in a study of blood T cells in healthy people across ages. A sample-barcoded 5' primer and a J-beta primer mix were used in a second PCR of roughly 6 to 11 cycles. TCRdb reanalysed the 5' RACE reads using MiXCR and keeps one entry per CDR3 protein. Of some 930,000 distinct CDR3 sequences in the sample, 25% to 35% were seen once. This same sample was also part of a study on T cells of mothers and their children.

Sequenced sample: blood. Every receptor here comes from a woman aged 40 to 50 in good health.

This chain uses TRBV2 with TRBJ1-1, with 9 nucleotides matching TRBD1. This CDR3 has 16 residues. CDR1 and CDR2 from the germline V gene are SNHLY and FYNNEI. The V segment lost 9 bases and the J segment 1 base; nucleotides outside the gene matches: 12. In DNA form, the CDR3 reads TGTGCCAGAAATTTGGGACAGGGATCTCAGAACACTGAAGCTTTCTTT. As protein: CARNLGQGSQNTEAFF.

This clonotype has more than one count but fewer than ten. CDR3 in amino acids: CASSLDVRYYEQYF. CDR3 in DNA: TGTGCCAGCAGCTTAGATGTCAGATACTACGAGCAGTACTTC. The chain recombines TRBV11-2 with TRBJ2-7, with D unclear. V was trimmed by 0 bases and J by 3 bases, leaving 9 bases between them. Germline loops: CDR1 SGHAT, CDR2 FQNNGV. This CDR3 has 14 residues.

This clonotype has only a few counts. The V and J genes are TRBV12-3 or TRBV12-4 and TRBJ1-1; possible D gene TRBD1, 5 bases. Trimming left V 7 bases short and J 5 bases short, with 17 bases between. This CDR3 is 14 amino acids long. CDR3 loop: CASNDELGETEAFF. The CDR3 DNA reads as TGTGCCAGCAACGACGAATTGGGGGAAACTGAAGCTTTCTTT.

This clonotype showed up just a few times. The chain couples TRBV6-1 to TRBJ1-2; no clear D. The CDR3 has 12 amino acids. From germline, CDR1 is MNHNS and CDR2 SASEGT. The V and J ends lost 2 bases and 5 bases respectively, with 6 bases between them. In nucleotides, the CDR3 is TGTGCCAGCAGTGAACGGCTTTATGGCTACACCTTC. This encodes CASSERLYGYTF.

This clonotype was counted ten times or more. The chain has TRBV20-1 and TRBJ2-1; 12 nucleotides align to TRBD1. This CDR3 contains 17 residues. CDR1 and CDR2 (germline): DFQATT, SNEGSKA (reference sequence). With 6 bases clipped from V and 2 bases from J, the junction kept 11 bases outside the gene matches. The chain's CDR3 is CSAPGTGGQGTYNEQFF. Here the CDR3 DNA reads TGCAGTGCGCCCGGGACAGGGGGCCAAGGAACCTACAATGAGCAGTTCTTC.

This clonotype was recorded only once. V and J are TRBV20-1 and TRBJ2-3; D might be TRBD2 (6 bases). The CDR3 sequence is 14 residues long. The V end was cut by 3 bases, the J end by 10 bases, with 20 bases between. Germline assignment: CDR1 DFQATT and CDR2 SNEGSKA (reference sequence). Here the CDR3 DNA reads TGCAGTGCTAGGGGTCAACGCGGGGCAAATGCGCAGTATTTT. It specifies CSARGQRGANAQYF.

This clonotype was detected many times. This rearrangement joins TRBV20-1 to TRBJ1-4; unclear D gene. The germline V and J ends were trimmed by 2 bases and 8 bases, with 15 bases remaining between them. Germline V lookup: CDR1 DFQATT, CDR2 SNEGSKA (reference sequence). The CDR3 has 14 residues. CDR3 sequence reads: CSARSDRVEEKLFF. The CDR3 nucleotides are TGCAGTGCTAGATCGGATAGGGTAGAGGAAAAACTGTTTTTT.

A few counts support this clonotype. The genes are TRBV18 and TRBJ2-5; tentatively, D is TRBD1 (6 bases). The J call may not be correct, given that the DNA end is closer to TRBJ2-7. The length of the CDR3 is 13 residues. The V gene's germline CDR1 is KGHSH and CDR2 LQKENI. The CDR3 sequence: CASSRQRTDEQYF. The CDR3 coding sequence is TGTGCCAGCTCACGACAGCGGACAGACGAGCAGTACTTC.

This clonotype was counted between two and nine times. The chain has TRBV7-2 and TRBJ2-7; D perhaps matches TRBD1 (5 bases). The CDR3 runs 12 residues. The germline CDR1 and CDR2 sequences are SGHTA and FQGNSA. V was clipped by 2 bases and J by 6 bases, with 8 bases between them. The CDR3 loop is CASSLRGCEQYF. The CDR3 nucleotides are TGTGCCAGCAGCTTAAGGGGCTGCGAGCAGTACTTC.

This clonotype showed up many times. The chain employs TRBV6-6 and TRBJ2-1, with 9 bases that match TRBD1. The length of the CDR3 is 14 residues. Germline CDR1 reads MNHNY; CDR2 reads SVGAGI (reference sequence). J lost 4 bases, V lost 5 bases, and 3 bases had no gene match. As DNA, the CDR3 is TGTGCCAGCAGTGAGGACAGGGGTTACAATGAGCAGTTCTTC. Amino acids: CASSEDRGYNEQFF.

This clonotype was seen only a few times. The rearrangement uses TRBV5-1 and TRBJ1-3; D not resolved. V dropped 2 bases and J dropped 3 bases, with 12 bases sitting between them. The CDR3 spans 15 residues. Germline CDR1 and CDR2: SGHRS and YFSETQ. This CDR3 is CASSLDVPIGNTIYF. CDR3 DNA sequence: TGCGCCAGCAGCTTAGACGTACCAATTGGAAACACCATATATTTT.